Detailed here is one T cell receptor (beta chain). There are 15 residues in the CDR3. Germline V lookup: CDR1 SNHLY, CDR2 FYNNEI. V was pared by 4 bases and J by 3 bases, with 4 bases of the junction left unmatched. This sample is drawn from a study of cytomegalovirus exposure and HLA in healthy donors. Primers: 60 Vbeta forward and 13 Jbeta reverse. Clones were sequenced by immunoSEQ multiplex PCR, and TCRdb holds only the in-frame ones, with some missing. In the table there are 200,000 to 250,000 clones, 70% to 85% of which are singletons. The TCR sequence derives from a woman aged 55-69 years in good health and CMV-seropositive. Sequencing was carried out using PBMCs. The chain employs TRBV2 and TRBJ2-4; 9 bases map to TRBD1. The CDR3 sequence is CASSALGQGKNIQYF. DNA of the CDR3: TGTGCCAGCAGTGCCCTGGGACAGGGCAAAAACATTCAGTACTTC.